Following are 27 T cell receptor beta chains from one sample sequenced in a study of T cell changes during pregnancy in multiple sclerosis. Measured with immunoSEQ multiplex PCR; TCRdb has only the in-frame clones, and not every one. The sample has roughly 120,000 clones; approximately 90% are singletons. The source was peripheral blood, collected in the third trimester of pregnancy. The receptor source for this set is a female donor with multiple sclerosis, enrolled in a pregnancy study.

CDR3 coding DNA: TGTGCCAGCAGTCAACCGATATCCAGTAATCAGCCCCAGCATTTT. Amino acids: CASSQPISSNQPQHF. This chain links TRBV6-6 with TRBJ1-5; D uncertain. The CDR3 totals 15 residues. Between the trimmed V and J ends, which lost 5 bases and 4 bases, there was a span of 15 bases. The V gene's germline CDR1 is MNHNY and CDR2 SVGAGI (reference sequence).

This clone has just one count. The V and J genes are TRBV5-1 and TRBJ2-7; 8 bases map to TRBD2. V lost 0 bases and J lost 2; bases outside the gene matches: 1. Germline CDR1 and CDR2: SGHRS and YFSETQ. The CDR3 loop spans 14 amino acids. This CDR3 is CASSLETSAYEQYF. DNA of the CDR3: TGCGCCAGCAGCTTGGAGACTAGCGCCTACGAGCAGTACTTC.

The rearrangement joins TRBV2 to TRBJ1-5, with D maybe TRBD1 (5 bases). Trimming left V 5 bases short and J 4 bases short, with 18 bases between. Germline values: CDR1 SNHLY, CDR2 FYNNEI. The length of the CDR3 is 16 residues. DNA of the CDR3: TGTGCCAGCAGTTCCGGATCAGGGTGGCAGAATCAGCCCCAGCATTTT. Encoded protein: CASSSGSGWQNQPQHF.

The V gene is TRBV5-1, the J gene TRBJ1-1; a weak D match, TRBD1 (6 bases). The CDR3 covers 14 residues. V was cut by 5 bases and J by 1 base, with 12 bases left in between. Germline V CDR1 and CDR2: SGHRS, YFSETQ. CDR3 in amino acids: CASSGQGPNTEAFF. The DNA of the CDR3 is TGCGCCAGCAGTGGTCAGGGGCCGAACACTGAAGCTTTCTTT.

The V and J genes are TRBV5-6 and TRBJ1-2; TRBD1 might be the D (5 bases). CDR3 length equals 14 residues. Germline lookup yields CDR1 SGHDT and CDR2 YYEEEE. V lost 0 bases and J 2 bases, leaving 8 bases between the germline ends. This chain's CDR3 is CASSLGRGNYGYTF. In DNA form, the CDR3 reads TGTGCCAGCAGCTTGGGGCGGGGCAACTATGGCTACACCTTC.

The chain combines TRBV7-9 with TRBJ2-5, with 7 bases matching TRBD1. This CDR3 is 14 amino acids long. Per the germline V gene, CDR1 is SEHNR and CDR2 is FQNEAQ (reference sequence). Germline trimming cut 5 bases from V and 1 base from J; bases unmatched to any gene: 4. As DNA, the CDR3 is TGTGCCAGCAGCCTGGGACAGCTCCAAGAGACCCAGTACTTC. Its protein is CASSLGQLQETQYF.

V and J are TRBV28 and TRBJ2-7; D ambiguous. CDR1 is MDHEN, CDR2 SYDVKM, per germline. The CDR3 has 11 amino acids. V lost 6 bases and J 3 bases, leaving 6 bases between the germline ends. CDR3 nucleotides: TGTGCCAGCAGCGGAGTCTACGAGCAGTACTTC. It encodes CASSGVYEQYF.

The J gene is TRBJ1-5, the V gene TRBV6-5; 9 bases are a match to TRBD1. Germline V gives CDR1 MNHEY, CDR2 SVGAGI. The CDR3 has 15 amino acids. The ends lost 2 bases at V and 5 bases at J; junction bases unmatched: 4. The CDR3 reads CASSYMTGGDQPQHF. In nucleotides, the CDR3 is TGTGCCAGCAGTTACATGACAGGGGGTGATCAGCCCCAGCATTTT.

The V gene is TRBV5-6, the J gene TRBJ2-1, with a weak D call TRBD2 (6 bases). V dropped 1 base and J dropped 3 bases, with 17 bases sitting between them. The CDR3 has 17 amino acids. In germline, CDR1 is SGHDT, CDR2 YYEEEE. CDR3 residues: CASSLRKGTPRYNEQFF. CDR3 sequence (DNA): TGTGCCAGCAGCTTGAGAAAAGGGACTCCTCGCTACAATGAGCAGTTCTTC. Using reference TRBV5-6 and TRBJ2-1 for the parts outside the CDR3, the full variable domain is DAGVTQSPTHLIKTRGQQVTLRCSPKSGHDTVSWYQQALGQGPQFIFQYYEEEERQRGNFPDRFSGHQFPNYSSELNVNALLLGDSALYLCASSLRKGTPRYNEQFFGPGTRLTVL.

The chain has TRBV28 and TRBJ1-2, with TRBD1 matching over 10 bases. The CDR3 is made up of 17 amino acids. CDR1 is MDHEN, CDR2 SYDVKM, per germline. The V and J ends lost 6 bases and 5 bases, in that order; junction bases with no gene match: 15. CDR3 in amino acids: CASRGGQGISVLYGYTF. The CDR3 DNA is TGTGCCAGCAGGGGGGGACAGGGGATTTCCGTCCTATATGGCTACACCTTC.

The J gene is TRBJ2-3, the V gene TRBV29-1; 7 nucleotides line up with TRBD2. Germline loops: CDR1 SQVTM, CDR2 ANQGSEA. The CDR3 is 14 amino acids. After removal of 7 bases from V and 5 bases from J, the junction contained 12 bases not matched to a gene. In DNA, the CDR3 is TGCAGCGGCGCGGGACGACTAGCCGGAGATACGCAGTATTTT. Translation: CSGAGRLAGDTQYF.

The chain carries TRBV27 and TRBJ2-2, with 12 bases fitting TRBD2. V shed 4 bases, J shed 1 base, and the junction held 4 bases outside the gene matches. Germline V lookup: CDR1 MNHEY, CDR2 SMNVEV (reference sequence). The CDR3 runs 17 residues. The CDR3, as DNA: TGTGCCAGCAGTTCATCTAGCGGGGGGGTGAACACCGGGGAGCTGTTTTTT. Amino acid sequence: CASSSSSGGVNTGELFF.

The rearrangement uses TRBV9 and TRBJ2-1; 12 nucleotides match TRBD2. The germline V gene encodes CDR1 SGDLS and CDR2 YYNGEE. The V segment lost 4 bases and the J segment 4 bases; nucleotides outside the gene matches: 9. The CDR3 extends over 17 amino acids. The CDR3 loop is CASSPSFLAGGYNEQFF. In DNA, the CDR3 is TGTGCCAGCAGCCCCAGCTTCCTAGCGGGGGGGTACAATGAGCAGTTCTTC.

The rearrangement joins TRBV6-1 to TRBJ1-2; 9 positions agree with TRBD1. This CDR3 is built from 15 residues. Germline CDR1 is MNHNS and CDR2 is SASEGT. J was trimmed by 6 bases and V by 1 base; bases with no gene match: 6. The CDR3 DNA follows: TGTGCCAGCAGTGAAGACAGGGGGCAAAGGGATGGCTACACCTTC. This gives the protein CASSEDRGQRDGYTF.

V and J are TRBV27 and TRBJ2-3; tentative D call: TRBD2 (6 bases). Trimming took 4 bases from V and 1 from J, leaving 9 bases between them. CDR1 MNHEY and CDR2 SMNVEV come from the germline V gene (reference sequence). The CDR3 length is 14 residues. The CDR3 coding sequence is TGTGCCAGCAGTTGGGAGCGGGGCACAGATACGCAGTATTTT. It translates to CASSWERGTDTQYF.

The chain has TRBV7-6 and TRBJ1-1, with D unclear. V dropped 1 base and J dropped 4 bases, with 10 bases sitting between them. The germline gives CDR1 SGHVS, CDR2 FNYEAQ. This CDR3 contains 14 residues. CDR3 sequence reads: CASSLGRSGTEAFF. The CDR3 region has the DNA TGTGCCAGCAGCTTAGGAAGGTCGGGCACTGAAGCTTTCTTT.

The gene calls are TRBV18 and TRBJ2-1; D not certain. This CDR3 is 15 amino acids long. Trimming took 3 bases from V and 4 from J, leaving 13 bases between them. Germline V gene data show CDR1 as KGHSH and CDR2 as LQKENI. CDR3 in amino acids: CASSPTTTPYNEQFF. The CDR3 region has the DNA TGTGCCAGCTCACCCACCACTACCCCTTACAATGAGCAGTTCTTC.

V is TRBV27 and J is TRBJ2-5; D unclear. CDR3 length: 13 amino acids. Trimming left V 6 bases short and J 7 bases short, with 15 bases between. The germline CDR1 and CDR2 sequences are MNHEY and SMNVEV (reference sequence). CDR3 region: CASSAILGGTQYF. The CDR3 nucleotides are TGTGCCAGCAGCGCAATCCTAGGCGGGACCCAGTACTTC.

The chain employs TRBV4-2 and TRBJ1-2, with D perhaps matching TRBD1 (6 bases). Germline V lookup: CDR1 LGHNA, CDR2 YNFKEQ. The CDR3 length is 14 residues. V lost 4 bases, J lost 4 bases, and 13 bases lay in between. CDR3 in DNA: TGTGCCAGCAGCCCGGACAGTGCGAGCTATGGCTACACCTTC. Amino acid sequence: CASSPDSASYGYTF.

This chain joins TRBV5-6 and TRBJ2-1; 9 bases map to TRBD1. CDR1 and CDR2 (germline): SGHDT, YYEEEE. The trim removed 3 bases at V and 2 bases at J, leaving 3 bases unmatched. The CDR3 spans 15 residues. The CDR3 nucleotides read TGTGCCAGCAGCTCGCGGGACAGGGCCTACAATGAGCAGTTCTTC. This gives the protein CASSSRDRAYNEQFF.

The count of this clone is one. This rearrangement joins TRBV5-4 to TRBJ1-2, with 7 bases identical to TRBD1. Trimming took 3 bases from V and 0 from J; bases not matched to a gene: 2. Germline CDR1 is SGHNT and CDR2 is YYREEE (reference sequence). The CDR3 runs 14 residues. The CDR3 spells CASSSGGPNYGYTF. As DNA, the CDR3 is TGTGCCAGCAGCTCAGGGGGACCTAACTATGGCTACACCTTC.

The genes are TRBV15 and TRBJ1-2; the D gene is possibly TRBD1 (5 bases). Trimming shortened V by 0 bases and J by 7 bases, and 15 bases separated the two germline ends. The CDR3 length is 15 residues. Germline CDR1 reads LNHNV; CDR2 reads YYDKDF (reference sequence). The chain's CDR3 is CATSRDLATGAGYTF. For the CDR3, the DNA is TGTGCCACCAGCAGAGATCTTGCAACAGGCGCTGGCTACACCTTC.

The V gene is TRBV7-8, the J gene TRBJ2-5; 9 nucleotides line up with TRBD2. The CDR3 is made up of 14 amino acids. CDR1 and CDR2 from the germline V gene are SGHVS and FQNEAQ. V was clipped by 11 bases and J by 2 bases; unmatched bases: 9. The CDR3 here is CAAGGGGRQETQYF. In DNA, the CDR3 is TGTGCCGCGGGGGGGGGCGGAAGGCAAGAGACCCAGTACTTC.

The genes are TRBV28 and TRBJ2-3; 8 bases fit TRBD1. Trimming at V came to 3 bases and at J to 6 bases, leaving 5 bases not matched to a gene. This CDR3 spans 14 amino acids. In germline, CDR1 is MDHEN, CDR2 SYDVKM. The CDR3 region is CASSFTGGRDTQYF. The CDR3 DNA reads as TGTGCCAGCAGTTTCACAGGGGGTCGGGATACGCAGTATTTT.

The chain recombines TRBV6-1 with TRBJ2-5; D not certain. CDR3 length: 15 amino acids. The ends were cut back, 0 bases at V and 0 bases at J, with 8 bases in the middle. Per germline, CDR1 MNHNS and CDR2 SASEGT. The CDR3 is CASSEASPYQETQYF. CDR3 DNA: TGTGCCAGCAGTGAAGCAAGCCCATACCAAGAGACCCAGTACTTC.

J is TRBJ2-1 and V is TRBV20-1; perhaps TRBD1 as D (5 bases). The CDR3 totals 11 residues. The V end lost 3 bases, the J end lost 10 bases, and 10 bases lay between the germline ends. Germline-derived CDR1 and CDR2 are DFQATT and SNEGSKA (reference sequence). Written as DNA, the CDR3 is TGCAGTGCTAGCGGGCGGACAGAGCAGTTCTTC. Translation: CSASGRTEQFF.

The CDR3 loop is CASLGTETYEQYF. CDR3 sequence (DNA): TGTGCCAGCCTTGGCACAGAGACCTACGAGCAGTACTTC. This chain joins TRBV6-1 and TRBJ2-7; D is unresolved. Germline CDR1 and CDR2: MNHNS and SASEGT. The CDR3 spans 13 residues. The V end lost 8 bases, the J end lost 2 bases, and 13 bases lay between the germline ends.